This TCR beta chain was documented in a study of shared clonotypes between healthy human individuals. Findings of the study overall: Researchers sampled only blood; tissue repertoires likely differ.

CD45RO-negative cells were positively selected for CCR7, leaving out terminally differentiated effector memory CD45RA+ cells. The protocol was immunoSEQ multiplex PCR, while the TCRdb copy is restricted to in-frame clones and leaves out a portion. The sample lists under 1 million clones; roughly 96% were seen once. On this clone: The antigen remains undetermined.

The clonotype was recovered from a man aged 25-45 years in good health. Sequencing was carried out using naive CD8+ T cells sorted from blood.

CDR3 in amino acids: CASSLVSAGGADEQFF. As DNA, the CDR3 is TGCGCCAGCAGCTTGGTTTCCGCGGGAGGCGCCGATGAGCAGTTCTTC. The V and J genes are TRBV5-1 and TRBJ2-1; 8 nucleotides align to TRBD2. The junction had 10 bases not matched to a gene; V was cut back by 0 bases and J by 8 bases. The germline V gene has CDR1 SGHRS and CDR2 YFSETQ. The length of the CDR3 is 16 residues.